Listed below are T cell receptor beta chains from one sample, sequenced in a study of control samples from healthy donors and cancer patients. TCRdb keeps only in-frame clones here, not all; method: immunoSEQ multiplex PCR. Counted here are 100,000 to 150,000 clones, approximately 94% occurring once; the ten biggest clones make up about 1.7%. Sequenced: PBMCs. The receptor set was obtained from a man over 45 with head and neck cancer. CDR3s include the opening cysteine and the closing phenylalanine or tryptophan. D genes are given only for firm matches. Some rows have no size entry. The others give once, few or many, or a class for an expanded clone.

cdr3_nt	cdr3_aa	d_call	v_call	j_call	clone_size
TGTGCCACCAGTGATCCCGGCTACACAGATACGCAGTATTTT	CATSDPGYTDTQYF	NA	TRBV24-1	TRBJ2-3	NA
TGTGCCAGCTCACCCCGATCTCTTTGGACAGGGATAAGTTCGGGAACTGAAGCTTTCTTT	CASSPRSLWTGISSGTEAFF	TRBD1	TRBV18	TRBJ1-1	NA
TGTGCCAGCAACCCAGGGGGCGGAAACACCATATATTTT	CASNPGGGNTIYF	TRBD1	TRBV5-8	TRBJ1-3	NA
TGTGCCAGCAGGAAGACAGCTAATGAAAAACTGTTTTTT	CASRKTANEKLFF	NA	TRBV2	TRBJ1-4	NA
TGTGCCAGTAGTATCGGGCTAGCGGGGGGAAATGAGCAGTTCTTC	CASSIGLAGGNEQFF	TRBD2	TRBV19	TRBJ2-1	NA
TGCGCCAGCAGCCCAGGGGGCTCGTCTGGAAACACCATATATTTT	CASSPGGSSGNTIYF	TRBD1	TRBV5-1	TRBJ1-3	NA
TGTGCCAGCAGCCAAGCCACGGAGACCCAGTACTTC	CASSQATETQYF	NA	TRBV14	TRBJ2-5	NA
TGTGCCAGCAGTGGCCCCCTGGGGGGGGGCACTGAAGCTTTCTTT	CASSGPLGGGTEAFF	NA	TRBV25-1	TRBJ1-1	NA
TGTGCCAGCCTCAGCGGGGTTAGCACAGATACGCAGTATTTT	CASLSGVSTDTQYF	TRBD2	TRBV2	TRBJ2-3	NA
TGTGCCAGCAGCCCGTCTAGCGGGGGTTTTGCAGATACGCAGTATTTT	CASSPSSGGFADTQYF	TRBD2	TRBV4-2	TRBJ2-3	NA
TGTGCCAGCTCTTCCGGGGGGTGGTCCACTGAAGCTTTCTTT	CASSSGGWSTEAFF	NA	TRBV11-2	TRBJ1-1	NA
TGTGCCAGCAGCTTCCGGGACAGGGATGGAGAGACCCAGTACTTC	CASSFRDRDGETQYF	TRBD1	TRBV13	TRBJ2-5	NA
TGTGCCAGCAGCAAGGACAGGGGAACGTTTGGCTACACCTTC	CASSKDRGTFGYTF	TRBD1	TRBV5-5	TRBJ1-2	NA
TGTGCCACCAGCGATCCAAGGGCCACTGAAGCTTTCTTT	CATSDPRATEAFF	NA	TRBV15	TRBJ1-1	NA
TGTGCCAGCAGCCAAGAAACGGGGGGGGCCCATCAGCCCCAGCATTTT	CASSQETGGAHQPQHF	NA	TRBV3-1/TRBV3-2	TRBJ1-5	few
TGTGCCAGCAGCTTAACCCCGGGAGTTGCTACCCAGTACTTC	CASSLTPGVATQYF	NA	TRBV7-3	TRBJ2-5	NA
TGTGCCAGCAGTCGGGGAGTAGGGGGCGGAGGGAAGCACTATGGCTACACCTTC	CASSRGVGGGGKHYGYTF	TRBD1	TRBV27	TRBJ1-2	NA
TGTGCCAGCAGCGAACAGGGGTGGAATTCACCCCTCCACTTT	CASSEQGWNSPLHF	TRBD1	TRBV7-3	TRBJ1-6	NA
TGTGCCAGCAGCCCTGGTGACAGGGGAGTGGTTAGTGAGCAGTTCTTC	CASSPGDRGVVSEQFF	TRBD1	TRBV3-1/TRBV3-2	TRBJ2-1	NA
TGTGCCAGCAGCGATAGCGGGGTGGCCTACAATGAGCAGTTCTTC	CASSDSGVAYNEQFF	TRBD2	TRBV9	TRBJ2-1	NA
TGTGCCAGCAGTTACCACCGGGACAGGGTAATAGGCTACACCTTC	CASSYHRDRVIGYTF	TRBD1	TRBV27	TRBJ1-2	NA
TGCGCCAGCAGCTTCGGAGCGGGGGGGCGGGAGACCCAGTACTTC	CASSFGAGGRETQYF	TRBD2	TRBV5-1	TRBJ2-5	NA
TGTGCCAGCTCACCAAGGCAGGGATCTGGAAACACCATATATTTT	CASSPRQGSGNTIYF	NA	TRBV18	TRBJ1-3	NA
TGTGCCAGCAGTAACATAGCGGGGGGAGCCGGGGAGCTGTTTTTT	CASSNIAGGAGELFF	TRBD2	TRBV9	TRBJ2-2	NA
TGTGCCAGCAGCTCCTCCCCCGAGTCCGGGGAGCTGTTTTTT	CASSSSPESGELFF	NA	TRBV11-3	TRBJ2-2	once
TGTGCCAGCAGCCACCGGACGGGGTTTACTACCTCAGATACGCAGTATTTT	CASSHRTGFTTSDTQYF	NA	TRBV3-1/TRBV3-2	TRBJ2-3	NA
TGCGCCAGCAGCTTGGCCCCAACAGGGACCAACACTGAAGCTTTCTTT	CASSLAPTGTNTEAFF	NA	TRBV5-1	TRBJ1-1	NA
TGTGCCAGCAGTTTATCTGGGGTCTCAAAAGAGGATTTT	CASSLSGVSKEDF	NA	TRBV6-2/TRBV6-3	TRBJ2-3	NA
TGTGCGTGGGCCTCTCTCAATCAGCCCCAGCATTTT	CAWASLNQPQHF	NA	TRBV28	TRBJ1-5	NA
TGTGCCTGGAGTGTACGGGCGAACACTGAAGCTTTCTTT	CAWSVRANTEAFF	NA	TRBV30	TRBJ1-1	NA
TGTGCCAGTAGTCAGGTCCTGAACACTGAAGCTTTCTTT	CASSQVLNTEAFF	NA	TRBV19	TRBJ1-1	NA
TGTGCCAGCAGCCTTCGATACAGCGAGGATCAGCCCCAGCATTTT	CASSLRYSEDQPQHF	NA	TRBV7-2	TRBJ1-5	NA
TGTGCCAGCAGCTTTTTCACCCATGAGCAGTTCTTC	CASSFFTHEQFF	NA	TRBV7-8	TRBJ2-1	NA
TGTGCCAGCAGTGAAGTTAGGAGGGCAGAGTATGGCTACACCTTC	CASSEVRRAEYGYTF	NA	TRBV6-1	TRBJ1-2	NA
TGTGCCAGCAGCTTAGCGGGACAGGGGGGTGGCTACACCTTC	CASSLAGQGGGYTF	TRBD1	TRBV7-9	TRBJ1-2	NA
TGTGCCAGCAGCCACGGACAGGAGCGCTCACCCCTCCACTTT	CASSHGQERSPLHF	TRBD1	TRBV7-2	TRBJ1-6	NA
TGCGCCAGCAGCTTAGGGACAGGGGTCTACGAGCAGTACTTC	CASSLGTGVYEQYF	TRBD1	TRBV5-1	TRBJ2-7	NA
TGTGCCAGCAGCCTCGAACAGCAGGACTTACAAGAGACCCAGTACTTC	CASSLEQQDLQETQYF	NA	TRBV4-2	TRBJ2-5	few
TGTGCCAGCAGTCGGGACAGGGGGACGAGCGAGCAGTACTTC	CASSRDRGTSEQYF	TRBD1	TRBV6-5	TRBJ2-7	NA
TGTGCCAGTAGTCCTCCGGGACCAAGAGGCGAGCAGTACTTC	CASSPPGPRGEQYF	NA	TRBV19	TRBJ2-7	NA
TGTGCCAGTAGTGTTGGGACAGATTATAGCAATCAGCCCCAGCATTTT	CASSVGTDYSNQPQHF	TRBD1	TRBV19	TRBJ1-5	NA
TGTGCCAGTAGTCTCCGGGACAGGGATGTTGGCTACACCTTC	CASSLRDRDVGYTF	TRBD1	TRBV19	TRBJ1-2	NA